The 17 T cell receptor beta chains given below trace back to one sample, sequenced in a study of naive and memory T cell subsets. Both TRBC1 and TRBC2 were covered by a beta constant-region primer of two equimolar oligonucleotides. The ligated cDNA underwent four PCR rounds using SP2 and nested alpha and beta constant-region primers. One entry per CDR3 protein results from TCRdb running MiXCR on the UMI-ligation and nested PCR reads. The profile shows 80,000 to 95,000 distinct CDR3 sequences, about 10% of them singletons. The sample comprised naive CD8+ T cells from blood. The receptors were sampled from a human donor in good health.

The V and J genes are TRBV12-3 or TRBV12-4 and TRBJ2-7, with 9 bases lining up with TRBD1. CDR3 length equals 16 residues. Germline trimming cut 6 bases from V and 4 bases from J; bases unmatched to any gene: 13. The CDR3 is CASSAQATGGLYEQYF. CDR3 nucleotides: TGTGCCAGCAGCGCTCAGGCGACAGGGGGTTTGTACGAGCAGTACTTC.

This clonotype was observed many times. V gene TRBV7-9 combines with J gene TRBJ2-7, with D perhaps TRBD1 (6 bases). V dropped 0 bases and J dropped 2 bases, with 8 bases sitting between them. CDR3 size: 14 residues. Germline CDR1 SEHNR, CDR2 FQNEAQ (reference sequence). As DNA, the CDR3 is TGTGCCAGCAGCTTAGCGGGGGCCACCTACGAGCAGTACTTC. It translates to CASSLAGATYEQYF.

This clonotype was seen ten or more times. The chain uses TRBV28 and TRBJ2-7; D is undetermined. The CDR3 is 14 residues long. V gave up 5 bases and J gave up 5 bases, with 16 bases separating them. Germline V gene data show CDR1 as MDHEN and CDR2 as SYDVKM. The CDR3 region is CASSHLMVEHEQYF. The CDR3 DNA sequence: TGTGCCAGCAGTCACCTTATGGTGGAACACGAGCAGTACTTC.

In its sample, this clonotype was seen a few times. The CDR3 reads CASSPVGANTIYF. The CDR3 nucleotides are TGTGCCAGCAGTCCAGTCGGTGCAAACACCATATATTTT. V usage is TRBV12-3 or TRBV12-4 and J usage is TRBJ1-3; D gene unclear. This CDR3 is 13 amino acids long. V was cut by 5 bases and J by 6 bases, with 11 bases left in between.

This clonotype was picked up a small number of times. The J gene is TRBJ2-7, the V gene TRBV12-3 or TRBV12-4; 8 bases align to TRBD2. The CDR3 is 14 residues long. V shed 6 bases, J shed 3 bases, and the junction held 7 bases outside the gene matches. This CDR3 is CASSIRAGDYEQYF. Here the CDR3 DNA reads TGTGCCAGCAGCATCCGAGCGGGAGACTACGAGCAGTACTTC.

This clonotype was counted at least ten times. The V gene is TRBV30, the J gene TRBJ1-1; D unclear. The CDR3 is 11 amino acids. Germline assignment: CDR1 GTSNPN and CDR2 SVGIG (reference sequence). Trimming cost V 4 bases and J 2 bases, with 5 bases left between them. The CDR3 nucleotides are TGTGCCTGGATAGGTAACACTGAAGCTTTCTTT. It yields the protein CAWIGNTEAFF.

This clonotype has at least ten counts. The chain joins TRBV29-1 to TRBJ1-2; D is unclear. Germline lookup yields CDR1 SQVTM and CDR2 ANQGSEA. The ends were cut back, 7 bases at V and 4 bases at J, with 13 bases in the middle. The CDR3 extends over 12 amino acids. Here the CDR3 reads CSAEAQRYGYTF. The CDR3 bases are TGCAGCGCCGAGGCCCAGCGCTATGGCTACACCTTC.

This clonotype has a handful of counts. V gene TRBV5-6 combines with J gene TRBJ2-3, with D perhaps matching TRBD2 (6 bases). Trimming cost V 6 bases and J 2 bases, with 19 bases left between them. The CDR3 covers 16 residues. Germline V gives CDR1 SGHDT, CDR2 YYEEEE. CDR3 loop: CASTPPFGGPTDTQYF. The CDR3 DNA reads TGTGCCAGCACCCCTCCCTTCGGGGGTCCCACAGATACGCAGTATTTT.

Many counts were recorded for this clonotype. The chain employs TRBV27 and TRBJ1-1, with 9 nucleotides matching TRBD1. Trimming at V came to 5 bases and at J to 11 bases, leaving 9 bases not matched to a gene. The CDR3 covers 13 residues. Per germline, CDR1 MNHEY and CDR2 SMNVEV (reference sequence). The CDR3 DNA reads as TGTGCCAGCAGTCCGGACAGGGGTAGCGGGGCTTTCTTT. Its protein is CASSPDRGSGAFF.

The rearrangement joins TRBV3-1 to TRBJ1-2, with TRBD1 identical over 7 bases. The CDR3 loop spans 16 amino acids. Germline V gives CDR1 LGHDT, CDR2 YNNKEL (reference sequence). The junction had 7 bases not matched to a gene; V was cut back by 0 bases and J by 3 bases. The CDR3 DNA reads as TGTGCCAGCAGCCAAGAAGGGACAGAATCACACTATGGCTACACCTTC. Translation: CASSQEGTESHYGYTF.

The chain combines TRBV28 with TRBJ2-1; TRBD2 matches at 8 bases. This CDR3 is 15 amino acids long. In germline, CDR1 is MDHEN, CDR2 SYDVKM. The junction had 6 bases not matched to a gene; V was cut back by 6 bases and J by 2 bases. CDR3 region: CASRHLAGTYNEQFF. CDR3 nucleotide sequence: TGTGCCAGCAGACATCTAGCGGGCACCTACAATGAGCAGTTCTTC. Filled out from reference TRBV28 and TRBJ2-1, the complete variable domain reads DVKVTQSSRYLVKRTGEKVFLECVQDMDHENMFWYRQDPGLGLRLIYFSYDVKMKEKGDIPEGYSVSREKKERFSLILESASTNQTSMYLCASRHLAGTYNEQFFGPGTRLTVL.

The table lists this clonotype with a few counts. DNA of the CDR3: TGTGCCAGCAGCTTAGTGAATCTGGGGAGAGGCACTGAAGCTTTCTTT. Translated, it gives CASSLVNLGRGTEAFF. This sequence joins TRBV7-9 and TRBJ1-1, with D unresolved. This CDR3 is 16 amino acids long. Deletions cut 1 base from V and 4 bases from J, with 16 bases between. Germline-derived CDR1 and CDR2 are SEHNR and FQNEAQ (reference sequence).

This clonotype was seen ten or more times. The V gene is TRBV25-1, the J gene TRBJ1-1; D unresolved. The V end lost 6 bases, the J end lost 10 bases, and 12 bases lay between the germline ends. Germline CDR1 MGHDK, CDR2 SYGVNS. The CDR3 is 11 residues long. This CDR3 reads CASRTPEGAFF. The CDR3 DNA follows: TGTGCCAGCAGAACCCCCGAGGGAGCTTTCTTT.

The chain employs TRBV24-1 and TRBJ1-2; TRBD1 matches 11 bases. The trim removed 7 bases at V and 6 bases at J, leaving 9 bases unmatched. The CDR3 runs to 15 residues. The germline V gene encodes CDR1 KGHDR and CDR2 SFDVKD. The chain's CDR3 is CATRRGQGAGDGYTF. CDR3 coding DNA: TGTGCCACCAGAAGAGGACAGGGGGCAGGAGATGGCTACACCTTC.

This clonotype was counted many times. The chain has TRBV7-9 and TRBJ2-7, with D perhaps TRBD2 (5 bases). Trimming stripped 5 bases from V and 3 bases from J, with 11 bases between. This CDR3 comprises 13 residues. Germline-derived CDR1 and CDR2 are SEHNR and FQNEAQ (reference sequence). CDR3 sequence: CASSPPGNYEQYF. The CDR3 nucleotides are TGTGCCAGCAGCCCTCCGGGGAACTACGAGCAGTACTTC.

The V and J genes are TRBV10-3 and TRBJ2-1; 8 nucleotides match TRBD1. There are 12 residues in the CDR3. V gave up 10 bases and J gave up 5 bases; unmatched junction bases: 4. Germline V gives CDR1 ENHRY, CDR2 SYGVKD. The CDR3 nucleotides are TGTGCCAGCCAGACAGGGGACAATGAGCAGTTCTTC. The encoded protein is CASQTGDNEQFF.

This clonotype has at least ten counts. The gene calls are TRBV28 and TRBJ2-7; D is perhaps TRBD1 (6 bases). Trimming took off 7 bases at V and 4 bases at J, with 23 bases between the two ends. This CDR3 is built from 16 residues. In germline, CDR1 is MDHEN, CDR2 SYDVKM. CDR3 sequence: CASTLSRDKGRYEQYF. DNA for the CDR3: TGTGCCAGCACCCTCTCTCGGGACAAGGGCAGATACGAGCAGTACTTC.